A selection of T cell receptor beta chains follows, all from one sample in a study of post-analysis software for immune sequencing data. TCRdb redid the calling of the PCR reads with MiXCR, one entry per CDR3 protein. The sample lists about 500,000 distinct CDR3 sequences; over 35% were seen once. The sequenced sample consisted of blood. The receptor set was obtained from a girl aged 10 to 17 with multiple sclerosis. Both conserved end residues are part of each CDR3. The order of the fields is CDR3 DNA, CDR3 protein, J gene, clone size, D gene, V gene. The D gene is left open where the match is weak. Not every row has a clone size; where given, it reads once, few, many or a size class.

CDR3 DNA: TGTGCCAGCAGTGATCGACTAGCGAGGAGCTACGAGCAGTACTTC; CDR3 protein: CASSDRLARSYEQYF; J gene: TRBJ2-7; clone size: NA; D gene: TRBD2; V gene: TRBV2
CDR3 DNA: TGCAGTGCTAGAGAACCGACAGGGTGGACAGATACGCAGTATTTT; CDR3 protein: CSAREPTGWTDTQYF; J gene: TRBJ2-3; clone size: NA; D gene: TRBD1; V gene: TRBV20-1
CDR3 DNA: TGTGCCACGGGGACAGGGGTTTCCTACGAGCAGTACTTC; CDR3 protein: CATGTGVSYEQYF; J gene: TRBJ2-7; clone size: NA; D gene: TRBD1; V gene: TRBV10-3
CDR3 DNA: TGCAGTGCTAGAGGGCAGGGCCTACGAGAGCAGTACTTC; CDR3 protein: CSARGQGLREQYF; J gene: TRBJ2-5; clone size: few; D gene: NA; V gene: TRBV20-1
CDR3 DNA: TGCAGCGTTGAGCTGGGACAGGGGAGGACTGAAGCTTTCTTT; CDR3 protein: CSVELGQGRTEAFF; J gene: TRBJ1-1; clone size: few; D gene: TRBD1; V gene: TRBV29-1
CDR3 DNA: TGTGCCAGCAGTATTAGCGGGCTACCCGAGACGGGCCAAGAGACCCAGTACTTC; CDR3 protein: CASSISGLPETGQETQYF; J gene: TRBJ2-5; clone size: few; D gene: TRBD2; V gene: TRBV6-1
CDR3 DNA: TGTGCCAGCAGCCAAGGACTAGCGGACCAAGAGACCCAGTACTTC; CDR3 protein: CASSQGLADQETQYF; J gene: TRBJ2-5; clone size: many; D gene: TRBD2; V gene: TRBV12-3/TRBV12-4
CDR3 DNA: TGCGCCAGCAGCTTGGTTCCCCTGGGGGCAGAAGGGACCCAGTACTTC; CDR3 protein: CASSLVPLGAEGTQYF; J gene: TRBJ2-5; clone size: NA; D gene: NA; V gene: TRBV5-1
CDR3 DNA: TGTGCCAGCAGTTACGGGACGGCCGCCGGGGAGCTGTTTTTT; CDR3 protein: CASSYGTAAGELFF; J gene: TRBJ2-2; clone size: NA; D gene: NA; V gene: TRBV6-5
CDR3 DNA: TGCGCCAGCTCCTACCCGGCGGGTTTGAGCTCCTACGAGCAGTACTTC; CDR3 protein: CASSYPAGLSSYEQYF; J gene: TRBJ2-7; clone size: NA; D gene: NA; V gene: TRBV5-1
CDR3 DNA: TGTGCCAGCAGCTCCCCCCTAGCGGGAGCCCCAGATACGCAGTATTTT; CDR3 protein: CASSSPLAGAPDTQYF; J gene: TRBJ2-3; clone size: NA; D gene: TRBD2; V gene: TRBV7-9
CDR3 DNA: TGCGCCAGCAGCTCGGGTCAGGGGCAAACTGAAGCTTTCTTT; CDR3 protein: CASSSGQGQTEAFF; J gene: TRBJ1-1; clone size: NA; D gene: NA; V gene: TRBV5-1
CDR3 DNA: TGTGCCAGCAAACAGGAGGTGGGGAGCTACAATGAGCAGTTCTTC; CDR3 protein: CASKQEVGSYNEQFF; J gene: TRBJ2-1; clone size: NA; D gene: NA; V gene: TRBV27
CDR3 DNA: TGTGCCTGGAGTGTAAACCGGACTAGCGGCCTCTCCTACAATGAGCAGTTCTTC; CDR3 protein: CAWSVNRTSGLSYNEQFF; J gene: TRBJ2-1; clone size: few; D gene: TRBD2; V gene: TRBV30
CDR3 DNA: TGTGCCAGCAGTTCCACCGTACACGGGATCTCCTACGAGCAGTACTTC; CDR3 protein: CASSSTVHGISYEQYF; J gene: TRBJ2-7; clone size: few; D gene: NA; V gene: TRBV27
CDR3 DNA: TGTGCCAGCAGTTTCGGAGGGTTTAGCCAAAGACCCTACGAGCAGTACTTC; CDR3 protein: CASSFGGFSQRPYEQYF; J gene: TRBJ2-7; clone size: NA; D gene: NA; V gene: TRBV27
CDR3 DNA: TGCAGTGCTAGAGAGCCGGGAACCGACGAGCAGTACTTC; CDR3 protein: CSAREPGTDEQYF; J gene: TRBJ2-7; clone size: once; D gene: NA; V gene: TRBV20-1
CDR3 DNA: TGTGCCAGCAGTTTAAAGAGGGCTGATGGCTACACCTTC; CDR3 protein: CASSLKRADGYTF; J gene: TRBJ1-2; clone size: NA; D gene: NA; V gene: TRBV12-3/TRBV12-4
CDR3 DNA: TGCAGCGCCGGAGCGGGAGATGAGTACAATGAGCAGTTCTTC; CDR3 protein: CSAGAGDEYNEQFF; J gene: TRBJ2-1; clone size: few; D gene: TRBD2; V gene: TRBV29-1
CDR3 DNA: TGCGCCAGCTCAACCACCCTCGAGGGGACTAGGGGCACAGATACGCAGTATTTT; CDR3 protein: CASSTTLEGTRGTDTQYF; J gene: TRBJ2-3; clone size: few; D gene: TRBD2; V gene: TRBV5-1
CDR3 DNA: TGCAGTGCTTCCCCCCGGGACAGGGGAGGAGATGAGCAGTTCTTC; CDR3 protein: CSASPRDRGGDEQFF; J gene: TRBJ2-1; clone size: NA; D gene: TRBD1; V gene: TRBV20-1
CDR3 DNA: TGTGCCAGCAGCTCAGGGTTCCAGGGCAACTATGGCTACACCTTC; CDR3 protein: CASSSGFQGNYGYTF; J gene: TRBJ1-2; clone size: NA; D gene: NA; V gene: TRBV7-9
CDR3 DNA: TGCGCCAGCAGCCAAGATCCCCAGCAGGGGCGGGAGACCCAGTACTTC; CDR3 protein: CASSQDPQQGRETQYF; J gene: TRBJ2-5; clone size: NA; D gene: NA; V gene: TRBV4-1
CDR3 DNA: TGTGCCAGCCTAGCCAGGCCAGATACGCAGTATTTT; CDR3 protein: CASLARPDTQYF; J gene: TRBJ2-3; clone size: few; D gene: NA; V gene: TRBV6-6
CDR3 DNA: TGTGCCAGCCGACCCGTGTCGGGGGCAAGGGAGCAGTACTTC; CDR3 protein: CASRPVSGAREQYF; J gene: TRBJ2-7; clone size: NA; D gene: NA; V gene: TRBV12-3/TRBV12-4
CDR3 DNA: TGTGCCAGCAGTGAAGGAGCTGGGAATGAGCAGTACTTC; CDR3 protein: CASSEGAGNEQYF; J gene: TRBJ2-5; clone size: NA; D gene: NA; V gene: TRBV6-4
CDR3 DNA: TGTGCCAGCAGCTTAGGCATAGCACTAGCCAAAAACATTCAGTACTTC; CDR3 protein: CASSLGIALAKNIQYF; J gene: TRBJ2-4; clone size: NA; D gene: NA; V gene: TRBV7-9
CDR3 DNA: TGCGCCAGCAGCTTGAACAGGGAATGGGGCTACACCTTC; CDR3 protein: CASSLNREWGYTF; J gene: TRBJ1-2; clone size: few; D gene: NA; V gene: TRBV5-1
CDR3 DNA: TGCAGCGTCGTGTCCCGGGACAACTCCTACGAGCAGTACTTC; CDR3 protein: CSVVSRDNSYEQYF; J gene: TRBJ2-7; clone size: few; D gene: NA; V gene: TRBV29-1
CDR3 DNA: TGCAGCGTGGAGGACAGTCTCTATGGCTACACCTTC; CDR3 protein: CSVEDSLYGYTF; J gene: TRBJ1-2; clone size: few; D gene: NA; V gene: TRBV29-1
CDR3 DNA: TGTGCCAGCAGCATAACGACGGGACTCCCTAGCACAGATGCGCAGTATTTT; CDR3 protein: CASSITTGLPSTDAQYF; J gene: TRBJ2-3; clone size: once; D gene: NA; V gene: TRBV12-3/TRBV12-4
CDR3 DNA: TGTGCCAGCAGTTTAGGGGGCCGAGGGGACACTGAAGCTTTCTTT; CDR3 protein: CASSLGGRGDTEAFF; J gene: TRBJ1-1; clone size: NA; D gene: NA; V gene: TRBV12-3/TRBV12-4
CDR3 DNA: TGTGCCAGCAGCCTGTGGCAGGGCGCTATTCAAGAGACCCAGTACTTC; CDR3 protein: CASSLWQGAIQETQYF; J gene: TRBJ2-5; clone size: few; D gene: NA; V gene: TRBV5-4
CDR3 DNA: TGTGCCTGGAGTTCGACAGGCGACAATGAGCAGTTCTTC; CDR3 protein: CAWSSTGDNEQFF; J gene: TRBJ2-1; clone size: NA; D gene: NA; V gene: TRBV30
CDR3 DNA: TGCAGTGCCCCCGAAGCGGGAGGGGAGACCCAGTACTTC; CDR3 protein: CSAPEAGGETQYF; J gene: TRBJ2-5; clone size: NA; D gene: TRBD2; V gene: TRBV20-1
CDR3 DNA: TGTGCCAGCAGCGCCGGGACAGGGTCTTCTAACTATGGCTACACCTTC; CDR3 protein: CASSAGTGSSNYGYTF; J gene: TRBJ1-2; clone size: NA; D gene: TRBD1; V gene: TRBV7-2
CDR3 DNA: TGTGCCAGCAGCCAAATTGGGACAGGGGAAGGCACAGATACGCAGTATTTT; CDR3 protein: CASSQIGTGEGTDTQYF; J gene: TRBJ2-3; clone size: few; D gene: TRBD1; V gene: TRBV3-1
CDR3 DNA: TGTGCCACCAGCAGAGATCGCCGGGACAGGGCGGCCTATGGCTACACCTTC; CDR3 protein: CATSRDRRDRAAYGYTF; J gene: TRBJ1-2; clone size: NA; D gene: TRBD1; V gene: TRBV15
CDR3 DNA: TGTGCCGCCTCGGGGACTTCTAACTATGGCTACACCTTC; CDR3 protein: CAASGTSNYGYTF; J gene: TRBJ1-2; clone size: NA; D gene: NA; V gene: TRBV24-1
CDR3 DNA: TGTGCCAACGGTAACGGGGGTCAGCCCCAGCATTTT; CDR3 protein: CANGNGGQPQHF; J gene: TRBJ1-5; clone size: NA; D gene: NA; V gene: TRBV28
CDR3 DNA: TGCGCCAGCAGCTTGGCGACTAGCGGGGAGCAGTTCTTC; CDR3 protein: CASSLATSGEQFF; J gene: TRBJ2-1; clone size: few; D gene: TRBD2; V gene: TRBV5-1